This T cell receptor (beta chain) was observed in a study of read filtering for tumor transcriptome and immune sequencing (dated by TCRdb to 2019 to 2021). Regarding the research as a whole: Of the patients in the cohort, about 17 were male and roughly 15 were female, and their mean age was approximately 71 years, with a range of roughly 45 to 90. By revised international staging, roughly 8 patients were R-ISS I, around 15 were R-ISS II and more than five were R-ISS III. Whole-transcriptome libraries were prepared with the TruSeq RNA Access Library Prep Kit after DNase treatment. Per sample, about 4.05 to 10.27 million TCR-region mapped reads were obtained with IR-seq, compared with only about 80 to 1,300 with RNA-seq. The study compared TCR repertoires from targeted immune repertoire sequencing and bulk whole-transcriptome sequencing run on the same bone marrow samples. One main goal was a read-filtering strategy for immune repertoire data, in particular deciding whether clonotypes backed by only one read should be removed.

General findings and caveats noted by the study authors: The correlation between IR-seq and RNA-seq shared clonotype proportions was increased by removal of single-read clonotypes. The sorted CD138-negative fraction was composed of a mixed bone marrow immune population rather than of purified T cells. Single-read clonotypes made up roughly four fifths of clonotypes but only approximately 4% of total reads in IR-seq, compared with around 71% of clonotypes and around 41% of reads in RNA-seq. Compared with RNA-seq, IR-seq captured clonotypes at much higher depth and more reliably, and a smaller IR-seq throughput was enough to identify most shared clonotypes.

Every patient had bone marrow sampled at the time of active disease. Ficoll-Hypaque density gradient centrifugation was used to isolate bone marrow mononuclear cells. CD138-negative cells were obtained by negative selection after labeling with CD138 magnetic microbeads on a MACS separator, removing myeloma plasma cells. Flow cytometry on an Attune NxT with CD138 antibodies was used to check the purity of the isolated cells. TRIzol reagent was used to extract total RNA, and a NanoDrop spectrophotometer was used to quantify the extracted RNA. Paired RNA-seq and IR-seq were performed on each patient's CD138-negative bone marrow sample. TCR libraries were constructed from approximately 360 ng RNA using the Immunoverse kit, and molecular barcoded adaptors covering alpha/delta and beta/gamma chains were employed. TCR library preparation used the same RNA that went into transcriptome sequencing. Sequencing of TCR libraries was carried out on an Illumina HiSeq 4000 with 2 x 150 cycles. As for the authors' bioinformatics: MiXCR aligned TCR reads to human V, D, J and C references and assembled the aligned reads into CDR3 clonotypes, with quality filtering and error correction included. The tcR package in R was used to analyze clonotype counts and gene usage diversity. For inspection of raw mapping reads, RNA-seq reads were mapped by STAR aligner version 2.5.3a onto GRCh37 of the human genome. To test the effect of sequencing depth on detected clonotypes, IR-seq fastq files were randomly downsampled using Seqtk 1.3. TCRdb passed the public sequencing reads through fastp at Q25 and MiXCR, retaining productive beta sequences. Every entry covers one CDR3 protein and lists the most common genes and DNA from its rows. These V and J calls derive from TCRdb rather than the authors' analysis. Across this sample there are about 90,000 distinct CDR3 sequences, with approximately 13% seen only once. Just under 15% of the sample is held by the ten biggest clonotypes.

As for this clonotype: Its cognate antigen has yet to be identified. At one end, the junction sequence differs from germline, possibly due to a read error.

CDR1 SGHRS and CDR2 YFSETQ are derived from the germline V gene. Taken from cysteine to phenylalanine, the CDR3 has 17 residues. Just CDR3 DNA is preserved here, 51 bases in frame from base 1. The sequenced material came from a population of CD138-negative cells sorted from bone marrow. The meaning of the sample's cell subset or site label: bone marrow mononuclear cells depleted of CD138+ plasma/myeloma cells by negative magnetic selection. The rearrangement combines TRBV5-1 with TRBJ2-2; matching of 6 bases hints at TRBD2 as the D gene. This clonotype originated in a donor over 35 with multiple myeloma. This receptor carries the CDR3 CASSLDGTGLATGELSF. The base sequence is TGCGCCAGCAGCTTGGACGGGACGGGACTTGCCACCGGGGAGCTGTCTTTT.